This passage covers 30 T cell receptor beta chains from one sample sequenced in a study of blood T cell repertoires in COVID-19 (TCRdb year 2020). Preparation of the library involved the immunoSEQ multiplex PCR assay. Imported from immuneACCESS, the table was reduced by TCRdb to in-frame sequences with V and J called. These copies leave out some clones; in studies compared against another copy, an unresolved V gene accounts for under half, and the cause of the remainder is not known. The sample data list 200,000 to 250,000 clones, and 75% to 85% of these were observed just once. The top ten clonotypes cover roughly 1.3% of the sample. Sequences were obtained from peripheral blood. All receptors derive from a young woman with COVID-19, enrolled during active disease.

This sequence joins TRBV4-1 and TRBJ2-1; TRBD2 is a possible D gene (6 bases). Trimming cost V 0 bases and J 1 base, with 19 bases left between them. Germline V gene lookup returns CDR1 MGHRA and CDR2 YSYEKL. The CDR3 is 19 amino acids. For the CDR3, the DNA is TGCGCCAGCAGCCAAGATAGGGGAGGAGGTTGGGATTCCTACAATGAGCAGTTCTTC. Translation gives CASSQDRGGGWDSYNEQFF.

The CDR3 coding sequence is TGTGCCAGCAGCGTAGAGGGACAGGGTGTCGCAGATACGCAGTATTTT. Amino acids: CASSVEGQGVADTQYF. This chain uses TRBV9 with TRBJ2-3; TRBD1 matches at 9 bases. The CDR3 contains 16 residues. Looked up from germline, CDR1 is SGDLS and CDR2 is YYNGEE. V lost 0 bases and J lost 4; bases outside the gene matches: 6. Variable domain in full (rest from reference TRBV9 and TRBJ2-3): DSGVTQTPKHLITATGQRVTLRCSPRSGDLSVYWYQQSLDQGLQFLIQYYNGEERAKGNILERFSAQQFPDLHSELNLSSLELGDSALYFCASSVEGQGVADTQYFGPGTRLTVL.

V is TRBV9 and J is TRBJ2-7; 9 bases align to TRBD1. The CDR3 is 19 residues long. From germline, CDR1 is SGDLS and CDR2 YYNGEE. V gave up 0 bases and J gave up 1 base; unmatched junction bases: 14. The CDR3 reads CASSVDWREGTGSSYEQYF. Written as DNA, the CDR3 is TGTGCCAGCAGCGTAGATTGGAGGGAGGGGACAGGGTCATCCTACGAGCAGTACTTC.

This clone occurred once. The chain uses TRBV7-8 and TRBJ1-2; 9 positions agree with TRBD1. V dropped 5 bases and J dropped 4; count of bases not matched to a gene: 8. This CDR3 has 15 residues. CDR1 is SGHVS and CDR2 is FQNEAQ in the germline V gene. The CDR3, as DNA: TGTGCCAGCAGCGGACGACAGGGGGTTGGCTATGGCTACACCTTC. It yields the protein CASSGRQGVGYGYTF.

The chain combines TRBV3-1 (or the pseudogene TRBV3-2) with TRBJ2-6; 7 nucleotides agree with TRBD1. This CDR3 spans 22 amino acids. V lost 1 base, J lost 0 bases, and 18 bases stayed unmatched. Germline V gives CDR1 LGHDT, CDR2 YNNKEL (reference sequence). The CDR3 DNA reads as TGTGCCAGCAGCCAAGTTACTGTTCTAGTCGGGACAGTATTCTCTGGGGCCAACGTCCTGACTTTC. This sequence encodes CASSQVTVLVGTVFSGANVLTF.

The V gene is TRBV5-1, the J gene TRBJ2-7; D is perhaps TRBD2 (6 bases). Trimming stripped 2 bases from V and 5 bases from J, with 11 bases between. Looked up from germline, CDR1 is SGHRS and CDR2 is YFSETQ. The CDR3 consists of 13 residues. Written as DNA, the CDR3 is TGCGCCAGCAGCTTCGGAGGGTCCGACGAGCAGTACTTC. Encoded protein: CASSFGGSDEQYF.

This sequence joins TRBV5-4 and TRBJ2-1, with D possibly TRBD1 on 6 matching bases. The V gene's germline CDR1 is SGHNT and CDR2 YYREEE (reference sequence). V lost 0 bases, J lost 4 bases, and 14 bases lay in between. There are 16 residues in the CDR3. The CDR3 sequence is CASSLGLTGLYNEQFF. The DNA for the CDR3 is TGTGCCAGCAGCTTGGGGTTGACAGGCCTATACAATGAGCAGTTCTTC.

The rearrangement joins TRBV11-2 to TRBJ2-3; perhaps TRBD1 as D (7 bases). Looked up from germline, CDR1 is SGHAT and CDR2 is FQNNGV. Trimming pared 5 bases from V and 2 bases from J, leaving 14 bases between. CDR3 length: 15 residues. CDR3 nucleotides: TGTGCCAGCAGCGTGGAGGGGGCTAACACAGATACGCAGTATTTT. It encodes CASSVEGANTDTQYF.

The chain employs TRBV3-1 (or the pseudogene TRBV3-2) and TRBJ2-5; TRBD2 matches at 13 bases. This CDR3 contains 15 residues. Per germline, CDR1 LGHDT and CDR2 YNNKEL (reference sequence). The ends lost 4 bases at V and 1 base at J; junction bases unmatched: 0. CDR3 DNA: TGTGCCAGCAGCCGGACTAGCGGGGGCCAAGAGACCCAGTACTTC. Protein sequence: CASSRTSGGQETQYF.

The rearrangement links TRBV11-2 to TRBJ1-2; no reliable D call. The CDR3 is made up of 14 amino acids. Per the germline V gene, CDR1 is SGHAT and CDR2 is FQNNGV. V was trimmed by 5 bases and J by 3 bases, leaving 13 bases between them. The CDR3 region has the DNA TGTGCCAGCAGCCATGGCGCCGGAGACTATGGCTACACCTTC. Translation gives CASSHGAGDYGYTF.

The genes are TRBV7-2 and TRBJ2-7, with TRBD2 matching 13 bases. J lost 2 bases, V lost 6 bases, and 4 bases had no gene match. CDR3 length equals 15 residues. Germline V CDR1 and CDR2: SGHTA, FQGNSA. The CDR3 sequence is CASSRTSGSPYEQYF. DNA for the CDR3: TGTGCCAGCAGTCGGACTAGCGGGAGTCCCTACGAGCAGTACTTC.

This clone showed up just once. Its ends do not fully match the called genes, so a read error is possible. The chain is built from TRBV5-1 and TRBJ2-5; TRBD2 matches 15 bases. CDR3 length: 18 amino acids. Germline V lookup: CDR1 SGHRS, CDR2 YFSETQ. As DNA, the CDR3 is TGCGCCAGCAGTTTGGCCGGGACTAGCGGGAGGTACCAAGAGACCCAGTACTTC. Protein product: CASSLAGTSGRYQETQYF.

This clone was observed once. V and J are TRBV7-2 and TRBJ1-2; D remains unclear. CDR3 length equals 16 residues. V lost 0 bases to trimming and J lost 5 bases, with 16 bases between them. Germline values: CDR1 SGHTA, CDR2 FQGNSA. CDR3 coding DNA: TGTGCCAGCAGCTTAGCTGTAATGGCAGGCGCTTATGGCTACACCTTC. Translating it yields CASSLAVMAGAYGYTF.

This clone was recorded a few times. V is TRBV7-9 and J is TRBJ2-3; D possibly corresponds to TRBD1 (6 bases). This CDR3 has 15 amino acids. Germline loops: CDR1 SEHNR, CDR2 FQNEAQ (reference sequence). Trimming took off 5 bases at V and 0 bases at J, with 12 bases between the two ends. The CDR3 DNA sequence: TGTGCCAGCAGCGACAGGCTTTTAAGCACAGATACGCAGTATTTT. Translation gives CASSDRLLSTDTQYF. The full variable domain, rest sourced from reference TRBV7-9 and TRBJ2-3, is DTGVSQNPRHKITKRGQNVTFRCDPISEHNRLYWYRQTLGQGPEFLTYFQNEAQLEKSRLLSDRFSAERPKGSFSTLEIQRTEQGDSAMYLCASSDRLLSTDTQYFGPGTRLTVL.

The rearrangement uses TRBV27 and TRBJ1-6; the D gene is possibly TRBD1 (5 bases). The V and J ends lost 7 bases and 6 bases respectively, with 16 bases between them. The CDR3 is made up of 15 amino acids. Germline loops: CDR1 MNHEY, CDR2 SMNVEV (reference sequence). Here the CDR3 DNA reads TGTGCCAGCACTACTGGGGGGTCCCCTAATTCACCCCTCCACTTT. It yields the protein CASTTGGSPNSPLHF.

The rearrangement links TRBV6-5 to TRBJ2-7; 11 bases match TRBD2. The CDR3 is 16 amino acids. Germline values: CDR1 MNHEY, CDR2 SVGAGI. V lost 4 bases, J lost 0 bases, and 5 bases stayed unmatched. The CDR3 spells CASSLGLAELSYEQYF. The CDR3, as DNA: TGTGCCAGCAGTTTGGGACTAGCGGAGCTCTCCTACGAGCAGTACTTC.

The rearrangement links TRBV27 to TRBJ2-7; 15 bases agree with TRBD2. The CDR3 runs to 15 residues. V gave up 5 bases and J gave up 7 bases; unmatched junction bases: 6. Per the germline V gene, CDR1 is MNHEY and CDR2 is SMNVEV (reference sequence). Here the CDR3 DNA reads TGTGCCAGCAGTAGAGGGACTAGCGGGGGGTGGGAGCAGTACTTC. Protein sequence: CASSRGTSGGWEQYF.

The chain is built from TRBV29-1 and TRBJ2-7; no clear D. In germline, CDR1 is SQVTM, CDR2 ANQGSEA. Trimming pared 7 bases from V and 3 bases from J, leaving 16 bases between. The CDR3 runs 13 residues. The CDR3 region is CSAPHRLGYEQYF. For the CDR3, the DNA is TGCAGCGCCCCCCACCGGCTAGGCTACGAGCAGTACTTC.

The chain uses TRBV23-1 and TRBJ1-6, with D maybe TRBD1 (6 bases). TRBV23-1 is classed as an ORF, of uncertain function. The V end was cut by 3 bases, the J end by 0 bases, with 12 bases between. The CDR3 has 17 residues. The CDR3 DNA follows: TGCGCCAGCAGTCACGGCAGGGGCCTCTCCTATAATTCACCCCTCCACTTT. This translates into CASSHGRGLSYNSPLHF.

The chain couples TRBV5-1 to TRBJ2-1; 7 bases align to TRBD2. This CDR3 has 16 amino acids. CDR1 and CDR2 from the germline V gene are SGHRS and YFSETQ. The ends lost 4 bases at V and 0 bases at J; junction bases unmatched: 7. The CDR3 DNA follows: TGCGCCAGCAGCCCCGCTAGCGGTAGCTCCTACAATGAGCAGTTCTTC. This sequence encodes CASSPASGSSYNEQFF.

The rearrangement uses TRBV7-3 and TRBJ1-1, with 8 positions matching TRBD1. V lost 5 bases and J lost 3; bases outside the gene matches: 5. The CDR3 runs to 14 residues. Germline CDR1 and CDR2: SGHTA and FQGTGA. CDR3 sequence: CASSIRGRDTEAFF. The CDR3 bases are TGTGCCAGCAGCATCAGGGGGCGGGACACTGAAGCTTTCTTT.

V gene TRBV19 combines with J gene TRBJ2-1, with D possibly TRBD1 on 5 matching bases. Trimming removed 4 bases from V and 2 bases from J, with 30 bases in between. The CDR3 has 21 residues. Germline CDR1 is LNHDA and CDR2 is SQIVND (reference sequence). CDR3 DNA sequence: TGTGCCAGTAGTAGAGTTGCAGGGTTCTCTCAGGGTGTGGGGACCTACAATGAGCAGTTCTTC. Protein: CASSRVAGFSQGVGTYNEQFF.

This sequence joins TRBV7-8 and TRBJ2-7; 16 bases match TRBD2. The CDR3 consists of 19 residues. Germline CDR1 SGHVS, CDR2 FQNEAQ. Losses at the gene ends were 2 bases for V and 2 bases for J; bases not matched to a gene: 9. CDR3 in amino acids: CASSLPMGLAGGAAYEQYF. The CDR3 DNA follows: TGTGCCAGCAGCTTACCCATGGGACTAGCGGGGGGGGCGGCCTACGAGCAGTACTTC. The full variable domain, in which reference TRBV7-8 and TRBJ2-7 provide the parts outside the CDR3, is GAGVSQSPRYKVAKRGQDVALRCDPISGHVSLFWYQQALGQGPEFLTYFQNEAQLDKSGLPSDRFFAERPEGSVSTLKIQRTQQEDSAVYLCASSLPMGLAGGAAYEQYFGPGTRLTVT.

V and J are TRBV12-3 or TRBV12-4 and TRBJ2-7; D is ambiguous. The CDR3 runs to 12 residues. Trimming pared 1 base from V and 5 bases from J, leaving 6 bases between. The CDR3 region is CASSLVRDEQYF. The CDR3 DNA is TGTGCCAGCAGTTTAGTGAGAGACGAGCAGTACTTC.

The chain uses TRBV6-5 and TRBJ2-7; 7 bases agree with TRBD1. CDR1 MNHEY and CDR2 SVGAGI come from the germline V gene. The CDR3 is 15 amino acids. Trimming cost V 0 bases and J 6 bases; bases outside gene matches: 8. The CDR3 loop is CASSYSRTGFLEQYF. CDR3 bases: TGTGCCAGCAGTTACTCGAGGACAGGTTTCCTCGAGCAGTACTTC.

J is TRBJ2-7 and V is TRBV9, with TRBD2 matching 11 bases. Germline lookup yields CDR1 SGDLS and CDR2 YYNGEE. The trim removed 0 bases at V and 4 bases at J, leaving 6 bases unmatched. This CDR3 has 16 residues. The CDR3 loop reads CASSVGVAGGFYEQYF. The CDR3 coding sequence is TGTGCCAGCAGCGTAGGGGTAGCGGGAGGGTTTTACGAGCAGTACTTC.

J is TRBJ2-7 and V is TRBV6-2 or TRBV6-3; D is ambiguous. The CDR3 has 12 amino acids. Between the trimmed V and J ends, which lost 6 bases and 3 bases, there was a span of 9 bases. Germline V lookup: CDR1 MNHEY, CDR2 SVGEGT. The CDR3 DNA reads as TGTGCCAGCAGCGTGGCTTACTACGAGCAGTACTTC. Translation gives CASSVAYYEQYF.

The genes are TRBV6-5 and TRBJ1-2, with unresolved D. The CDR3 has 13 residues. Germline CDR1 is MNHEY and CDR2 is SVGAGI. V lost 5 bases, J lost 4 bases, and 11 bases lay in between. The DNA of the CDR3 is TGTGCCAGCAGTCCGGGAAAGATCTATGGCTACACCTTC. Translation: CASSPGKIYGYTF.

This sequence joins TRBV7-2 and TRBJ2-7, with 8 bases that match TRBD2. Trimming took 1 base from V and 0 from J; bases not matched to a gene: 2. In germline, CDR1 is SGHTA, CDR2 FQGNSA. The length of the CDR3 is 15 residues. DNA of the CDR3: TGTGCCAGCAGCTTAGAGCGGGGGAGCTCCTACGAGCAGTACTTC. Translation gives CASSLERGSSYEQYF.

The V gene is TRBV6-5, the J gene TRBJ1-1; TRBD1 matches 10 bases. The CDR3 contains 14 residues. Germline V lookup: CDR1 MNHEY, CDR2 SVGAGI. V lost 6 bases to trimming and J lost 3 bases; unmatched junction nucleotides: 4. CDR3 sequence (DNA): TGTGCCAGCAGGATGGACAGGGGGTACACTGAAGCTTTCTTT. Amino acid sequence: CASRMDRGYTEAFF.